This record looks at one T cell receptor (beta chain) sequence and its context. Looked up from germline, CDR1 is MGHRA and CDR2 is YSYEKL. This CDR3 comprises 16 residues. With V trimmed by 4 bases and J by 7 bases, 10 bases remained unmatched. This sample is part of a study of technical replicates of blood from a few donors. This table comes from immunoSEQ multiplex PCR, and its TCRdb copy is limited to in-frame clones, with some not included. The sample holds around 84,000 clones, around nine tenths seen once. V is TRBV4-1 and J is TRBJ2-2; 9 nucleotides match TRBD2. This clonotype was sampled from a human donor in good health. Specimen: T cells isolated from PBMCs. The CDR3 nucleotides are TGCGCCAGCAGCCTTAGCGGGAGTATGGGGAGCGGGGAGCTGTTTTTT. Protein: CASSLSGSMGSGELFF.